This is a list of T cell receptor beta chains from one sample in a study of T-cell reconstitution after alpha-beta-depleted transplantation in children. TCRdb called the PCR reads again in MiXCR, with one record for every CDR3 protein. The table lists 200,000 to 250,000 distinct CDR3 sequences, around 12% of them singletons. Sample: PBMCs from the stem cell graft donor, taken from the stem cell graft. Every receptor here comes from a human donor who donated a stem cell graft to a child with acute lymphoblastic leukemia. The CDR3 runs from the conserved cysteine through the conserved F or W. A D gene is named only where the DNA matches it firmly. Expanded clones get a size class; other rows say once, few or many, or leave the size out.

TGTGCCAGCAGTTACTCGATTGGAAGGGCGTTGAACACTGAAGCTTTCTTT | CASSYSIGRALNTEAFF | TRBV6-5 | many | TRBJ1-1 | .
TGCGCCAGCAGCGCGCAACAGGGCTACGAGCAGTACTTC | CASSAQQGYEQYF | TRBV5-1 | many | TRBJ2-7 | .
TGTGCCAGCAGGACGGACAGGGCCCGGACCGGGGAGCTGTTTTTT | CASRTDRARTGELFF | TRBV12-3/TRBV12-4 | many | TRBJ2-2 | TRBD1
TGTGCCTGGAGACTAGCGGCGACCTTGAACACCGGGGAGCTGTTTTTT | CAWRLAATLNTGELFF | TRBV30 | . | TRBJ2-2 | TRBD2
TGCAGCGTTTTGAACAGCGAGCAGTACTTC | CSVLNSEQYF | TRBV29-1 | . | TRBJ2-7 | .
TGTGCCAGCAGCCCTAGCGGGAAGCCTTCCTCTGGAAACACCATATATTTT | CASSPSGKPSSGNTIYF | TRBV9 | many | TRBJ1-3 | .
TGCGCCAGCAGGGGGGTTGAGCGGACCCAGTACTTC | CASRGVERTQYF | TRBV5-1 | many | TRBJ2-5 | .
TGCAGCGTTAACACAGGGAGCACTGAAGCTTTCTTT | CSVNTGSTEAFF | TRBV29-1 | many | TRBJ1-1 | .
TGCAGCGTTGAGTTCAGCTCCTACGAGCAGTACTTC | CSVEFSSYEQYF | TRBV29-1 | many | TRBJ2-7 | .
TGTGCCAGCAGCTTAGTTACCGGCACTAATGAAAAACTGTTTTTT | CASSLVTGTNEKLFF | TRBV7-2 | few | TRBJ1-4 | .
TGTGCCAGCAGTCGCGGGGTGGGTCGAACCGGGGAGCTGTTTTTT | CASSRGVGRTGELFF | TRBV6-2/TRBV6-3 | . | TRBJ2-2 | .
TGCGCCAGCAGCCCACGACAGGGGGCGGTTTACCGCTACACCTTC | CASSPRQGAVYRYTF | TRBV4-3 | . | TRBJ1-2 | TRBD1
TGTGCCAGTAGTGGGACTAAGAAGGAAGCTTTCTTT | CASSGTKKEAFF | TRBV19 | . | TRBJ1-1 | .
TGCGCCAGCAGCTTAAGACGGGCGGAGTACAATGAGCAGTTCTTC | CASSLRRAEYNEQFF | TRBV5-1 | many | TRBJ2-1 | .
TGTGCCAGCAGCTTAGTGACTAGCGGCTTGACCAAAAACATTCAGTACTTC | CASSLVTSGLTKNIQYF | TRBV7-9 | many | TRBJ2-4 | TRBD2
TGTGCCAGCAGCCGACTAGCGGGGTCCCAAGAGACCCAGTACTTC | CASSRLAGSQETQYF | TRBV6-1 | few | TRBJ2-5 | TRBD2
TGTGCCAGCAGTGGGGGACAGGGTACCGCAGATACGCAGTATTTT | CASSGGQGTADTQYF | TRBV6-1 | many | TRBJ2-3 | TRBD1
TGTGCCAGCAGCCAAGAGAAGAGAGACACCGGGGAGCTGTTTTTT | CASSQEKRDTGELFF | TRBV3-1 | many | TRBJ2-2 | .
TGTGCCAGCAGCGAATCAGATACGCAGTATTTT | CASSESDTQYF | TRBV12-3/TRBV12-4 | many | TRBJ2-3 | .
TGTGCCAGATCCCCCAAGGGGGCTAGCGGGGCGCATACCACAGATACGCAGTATTTT | CARSPKGASGAHTTDTQYF | TRBV2 | many | TRBJ2-3 | TRBD2
TGTGCCAGCAGCTCCCAGTCAGGCATTGAAGCTTTCTTT | CASSSQSGIEAFF | TRBV7-9 | many | TRBJ1-1 | .
TGTGCCAGCAGTTCCCGTCCTCAACTGAACACTGAAGCTTTCTTT | CASSSRPQLNTEAFF | TRBV6-5 | . | TRBJ1-1 | .
TGTGCCAGCAGTGTTCCCGGGTCCTCACCGTTCGAGCAGTACTTC | CASSVPGSSPFEQYF | TRBV28 | many | TRBJ2-7 | .
TGCGCCAGCAGCTTCGGACCGGGGACCTACAATGAGCAGTTCTTC | CASSFGPGTYNEQFF | TRBV5-1 | many | TRBJ2-1 | .
TGTGCCAGCACCTGGGGGGCGGATGAGCAGTTCTTC | CASTWGADEQFF | TRBV12-3/TRBV12-4 | many | TRBJ2-1 | .
TGTGCCAGCACCTTTCAAACCCGGGGGAACACCGGGGAGCTGTTTTTT | CASTFQTRGNTGELFF | TRBV7-2 | many | TRBJ2-2 | .
TGTGCCAGCAGTCAGACTAGCGGTCTTTACAATGAGCAGTTCTTC | CASSQTSGLYNEQFF | TRBV27 | many | TRBJ2-1 | TRBD2
TGCAGCACGAACCGGGACAGAGAATACAATGAGCAGTTCTTC | CSTNRDREYNEQFF | TRBV29-1 | many | TRBJ2-1 | TRBD1
TGTGCCAGCAGGCCCCCTGGCAGGGGTGGGGAGCTGTTTTTT | CASRPPGRGGELFF | TRBV12-3/TRBV12-4 | . | TRBJ2-2 | .
TGTGCCAGCAGCCCGATAGCGGGGGCTACGGATACGCAGTATTTT | CASSPIAGATDTQYF | TRBV3-1 | many | TRBJ2-3 | TRBD2
TGTGCCAGCAGCTTAAAGATCGGAGGGATTGGGGAGACCCAGTACTTC | CASSLKIGGIGETQYF | TRBV7-2 | many | TRBJ2-5 | .
TGTGCCATCAGTGAGTCGACTGGGACAGGGACCCAAGAGACCCAGTACTTC | CAISESTGTGTQETQYF | TRBV10-3 | . | TRBJ2-5 | TRBD1
TGTGCCAGCAGCGGGCAAGCGGGTTATGGTGAGCAGTTCTTC | CASSGQAGYGEQFF | TRBV9 | many | TRBJ2-1 | .
TGTGCCAGCAGCTTAGCTGGCGGGGTCAACACTGAAGCTTTCTTT | CASSLAGGVNTEAFF | TRBV7-9 | . | TRBJ1-1 | .
TGCGCCAGCAGCTACAGGGGGCCCCAAGAGACCCAGTACTTC | CASSYRGPQETQYF | TRBV4-3 | many | TRBJ2-5 | TRBD1
TGTGCCAGCAGTTTATCAGGGCTCTACGAGCAGTACTTC | CASSLSGLYEQYF | TRBV12-3/TRBV12-4 | many | TRBJ2-7 | .
TGCAGCGTTCAGCGGGGTTGGTACAATGAGCAGTTCTTC | CSVQRGWYNEQFF | TRBV29-1 | many | TRBJ2-1 | TRBD2
TGTGCCAGCAGTTACTCGACAGGCACCCACTACGAGCAGTACTTC | CASSYSTGTHYEQYF | TRBV6-5 | many | TRBJ2-7 | .
TGTGCCACCAGCGCCCAAGGGGCGCTCCTTAAGGAGCAGTACTTC | CATSAQGALLKEQYF | TRBV15 | many | TRBJ2-7 | .
TGTGCCAGCAGTTTGTCGGGGGCCGTTGATAGGACCGGGGAGCTGTTTTTT | CASSLSGAVDRTGELFF | TRBV27 | few | TRBJ2-2 | .
TGTGCCAGCAGCCCCACAGGGGGCATTGGCTACACCTTC | CASSPTGGIGYTF | TRBV7-2 | many | TRBJ1-2 | TRBD1
TGTGCCAGCAGCGGACCACCTGCGGTAGACGGTGGAGATACGCAGTATTTT | CASSGPPAVDGGDTQYF | TRBV13 | many | TRBJ2-3 | .
TGCGCCAGCAGTAGCGGGATCTTCACCCAAGAGACCCAGTACTTC | CASSSGIFTQETQYF | TRBV5-1 | many | TRBJ2-5 | TRBD2
TGTGCCAGCAGCTTAGAACAGACCCCCTCCTACGAGCAGTACTTC | CASSLEQTPSYEQYF | TRBV7-9 | . | TRBJ2-7 | .
TGCAGTGCGTTAGGGACTAGCGGGGGGGCTGAGCAGTTCTTC | CSALGTSGGAEQFF | TRBV20-1 | few | TRBJ2-1 | TRBD2
TGTGCCAGCAGCCATGAAGGGTACAATCAGCCCCAGCATTTC | CASSHEGYNQPQHF | TRBV3-1 | . | TRBJ1-5 | .
TGTGCCAGCAGCAAAGGGGGGACACTGCGAGCAGATACGCAGTATTTT | CASSKGGTLRADTQYF | TRBV21-1 | many | TRBJ2-3 | .
TGTGCCAGCAGTGAGGCAGGGGCAACCGGCTACACCTTC | CASSEAGATGYTF | TRBV6-4 | . | TRBJ1-2 | .
TGTGCCAGCAGGACAGGGTACCAAGAGACCCAGTACTTC | CASRTGYQETQYF | TRBV12-3/TRBV12-4 | many | TRBJ2-5 | TRBD1
TGTGCCAGCAGTCCGTCTGGGTCTGGCACCGGGGAGCTGTTTTTT | CASSPSGSGTGELFF | TRBV28 | . | TRBJ2-2 | .
TGTGCCAGCGGACCTAGAAACCGCCCGGGAGCAGATACGCAGTATTTT | CASGPRNRPGADTQYF | TRBV28 | many | TRBJ2-3 | .
TGTGCCAGCAGCTTATGGGCCAGAGGGGGCACAGATACGCAGTATTTT | CASSLWARGGTDTQYF | TRBV7-2 | . | TRBJ2-3 | .
TGCGCCAGCAGCTTAGGCGGGGAATTCTACGAGCAGTACTTC | CASSLGGEFYEQYF | TRBV5-1 | many | TRBJ2-7 | .
TGTGCCAGCAGCTTAGGACAGGAGGCGAACACTGAAGCTTTCTTT | CASSLGQEANTEAFF | TRBV5-4 | many | TRBJ1-1 | TRBD1
TGTGCCAGCAGCTTGGGACCGGGACAGGGACAGAACACTGAAGCTTTCTTT | CASSLGPGQGQNTEAFF | TRBV5-6 | . | TRBJ1-1 | TRBD1
TGTGCCTGGTCCGGGACGGTAAATTCACCCCTCCACTTT | CAWSGTVNSPLHF | TRBV30 | few | TRBJ1-6 | .
TGTGCCAGCAGTTTATGGACCTCCTACGAGCAGTACTTC | CASSLWTSYEQYF | TRBV12-3/TRBV12-4 | many | TRBJ2-7 | .
TGCGCCAGCAGCCTTGGATATATTGCGGGTGAAAAACTGTTTTTT | CASSLGYIAGEKLFF | TRBV5-1 | many | TRBJ1-4 | .
TGTGCCAGCAGCTTAGGGGACAGGGTAGACACTGAAGTTTTCTTT | CASSLGDRVDTEVFF | TRBV7-9 | . | TRBJ1-1 | TRBD1
TGTGCCAGCAGCGAACCCATAGGGGGGTTCAGCAATCAGCCCCAGCATTTT | CASSEPIGGFSNQPQHF | TRBV21-1 | few | TRBJ1-5 | .